The sequence of this TCR beta chain was determined in a study of cytomegalovirus exposure and HLA in healthy donors. Points from the study as a whole: Later on, a genetic analysis was performed. It linked a missense variant in DCLRE1C with V- and J-gene trimming of TCR beta. In vitro assays verified that a few CMV-associated chains recognized CMV antigens specifically.

It was healthy bone marrow donors who served as donors. Although they were nominally healthy when sampled, donors likely had unrecorded immune exposures. This PCR relied on a set of 60 Vbeta primers and 13 Jbeta primers. The repertoire was sequenced with immunoSEQ multiplex PCR; TCRdb's copy has only in-frame clones and lacks some. The sample lists about 200,000 clones, around 85% occurring once. With 1 base removed from V and 8 bases from J, the gap between germline ends came to 20 bases. From germline, CDR1 is MNHNS and CDR2 SASEGT. The CDR3 is 16 residues long. In the case of this clone: Antigen: not known.

The rearrangement links TRBV6-1 to TRBJ1-2, with TRBD1 as a possible D gene (5 bases). The source material was PBMCs. This clonotype was obtained from a man between 45 and 60 years old in good health and CMV-seronegative. Here the CDR3 reads CASSEGGFGGVGGYTF. The DNA for the CDR3 is TGTGCCAGCAGTGAAGGAGGTTTCGGGGGGGTAGGCGGCTACACCTTC.